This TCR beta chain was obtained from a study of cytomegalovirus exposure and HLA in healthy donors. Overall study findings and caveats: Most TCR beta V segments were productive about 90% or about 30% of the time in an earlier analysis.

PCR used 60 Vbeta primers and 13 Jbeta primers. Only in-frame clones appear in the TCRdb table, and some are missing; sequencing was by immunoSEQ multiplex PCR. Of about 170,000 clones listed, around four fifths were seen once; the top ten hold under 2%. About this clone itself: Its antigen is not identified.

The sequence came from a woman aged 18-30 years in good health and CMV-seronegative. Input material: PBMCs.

The CDR3 DNA follows: TGCGCCAGCAGCCGTGGAGGGGGCGATCAAGAGACCCAGTACTTC. Translation: CASSRGGGDQETQYF. The V and J genes are TRBV5-1 and TRBJ2-5, with D tentatively TRBD1 (7 bases). The CDR3 sequence is 15 residues long. Trimming pared 4 bases from V and 2 bases from J, leaving 15 bases between. Germline V gene lookup returns CDR1 SGHRS and CDR2 YFSETQ.